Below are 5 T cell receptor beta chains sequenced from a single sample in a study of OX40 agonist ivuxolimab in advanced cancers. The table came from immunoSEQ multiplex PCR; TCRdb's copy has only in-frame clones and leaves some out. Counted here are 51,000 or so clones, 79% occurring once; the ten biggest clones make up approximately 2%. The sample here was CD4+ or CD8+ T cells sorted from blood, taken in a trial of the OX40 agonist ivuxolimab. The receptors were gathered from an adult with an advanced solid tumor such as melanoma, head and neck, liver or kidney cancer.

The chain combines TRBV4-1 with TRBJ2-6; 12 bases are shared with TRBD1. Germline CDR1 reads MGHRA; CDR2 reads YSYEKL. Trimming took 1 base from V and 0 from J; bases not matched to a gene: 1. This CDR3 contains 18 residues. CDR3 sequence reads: CASSQVGQGASGANVLTF. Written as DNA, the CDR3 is TGCGCCAGCAGCCAAGTGGGACAGGGGGCCTCTGGGGCCAACGTCCTGACTTTC.

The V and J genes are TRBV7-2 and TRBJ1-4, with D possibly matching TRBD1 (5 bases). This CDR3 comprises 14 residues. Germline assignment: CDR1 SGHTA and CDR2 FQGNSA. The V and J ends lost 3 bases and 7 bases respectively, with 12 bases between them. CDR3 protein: CASSFPGVVEKLFF. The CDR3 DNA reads TGTGCCAGCAGCTTCCCGGGGGTAGTTGAAAAACTGTTTTTT. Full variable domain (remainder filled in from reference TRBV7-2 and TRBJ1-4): GAGVSQSPSNKVTEKGKDVELRCDPISGHTALYWYRQSLGQGLEFLIYFQGNSAPDKSGLPSDRFSAERTGGSVSTLTIQRTQQEDSAVYLCASSFPGVVEKLFFGSGTQLSVL.

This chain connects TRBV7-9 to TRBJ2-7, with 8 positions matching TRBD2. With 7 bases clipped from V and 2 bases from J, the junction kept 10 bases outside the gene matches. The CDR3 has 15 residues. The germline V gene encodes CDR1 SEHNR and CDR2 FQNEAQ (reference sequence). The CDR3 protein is CASNPGSSGAYEQYF. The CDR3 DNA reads TGTGCCAGCAACCCGGGTAGTAGCGGGGCCTACGAGCAGTACTTC.

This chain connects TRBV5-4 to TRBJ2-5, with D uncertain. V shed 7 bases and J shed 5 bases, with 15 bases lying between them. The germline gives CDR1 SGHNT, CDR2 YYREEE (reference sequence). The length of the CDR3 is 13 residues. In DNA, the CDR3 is TGTGCCAGCCGCCCAGGTCTCATTGAGACCCAGTACTTC. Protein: CASRPGLIETQYF.

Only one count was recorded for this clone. CDR3 region: CASSLGGFGDTQYF. CDR3 sequence (DNA): TGCGCCAGCAGCTTGGGAGGGTTTGGAGATACGCAGTATTTT. This chain links TRBV5-1 with TRBJ2-3; a possible D gene is TRBD2 (5 bases). Germline CDR1 and CDR2: SGHRS and YFSETQ. The CDR3 is 14 residues long. The V end lost 0 bases, the J end lost 5 bases, and 10 bases lay between the germline ends.